This TCR beta chain came from a study of OX40 agonist ivuxolimab in advanced cancers. Looked up from germline, CDR1 is KGHSH and CDR2 is LQKENI. The CDR3 spans 21 residues. V lost 2 bases, J lost 2 bases, and 29 bases lay in between. The protocol was immunoSEQ multiplex PCR, while the TCRdb copy is restricted to in-frame clones and leaves out a portion. The sample gives 75,000 to 100,000 clones, roughly 90% of which show up once; 10% is in the top ten. V usage is TRBV18 and J usage is TRBJ2-3; tentatively, D is TRBD1 or TRBD2 (6 bases each). The origin of this receptor is an adult with an advanced solid tumor such as melanoma, head and neck, liver or kidney cancer. The sequenced sample was CD4+ or CD8+ T cells sorted from blood, obtained in a trial of the OX40 agonist ivuxolimab. This CDR3 is CASSPTRQVRDSATNTDTQYF. CDR3 in DNA: TGTGCCAGCTCACCAACGAGACAGGTTCGGGACTCGGCTACAAACACAGATACGCAGTATTTT. Full variable domain (missing parts from reference TRBV18 and TRBJ2-3): NAGVMQNPRHLVRRRGQEARLRCSPMKGHSHVYWYRQLPEEGLKFMVYLQKENIIDESGMPKERFSAEFPKEGPSILRIQQVVRGDSAAYFCASSPTRQVRDSATNTDTQYFGPGTRLTVL.